Here is one T cell receptor (beta chain) with its context. Its cognate antigen is unknown. This sample was included in a study of beta chain features in type 1 diabetes. Study-level points and caveats: Insertion counts at VDJ junctions were lower in type 1 diabetes patients, who also showed more deletions there. A moderate, significant TCRB CDR3 shortening appeared in type 1 diabetes across four CD4+ subsets.

As every portion of the isolated RNA was reverse transcribed, the sequencing read expressed TCRB transcripts. Libraries were prepared by immunoSEQ multiplex PCR; TCRdb keeps only in-frame clonotypes and omits some of them. The sample contains under 950,000 clones, roughly 15% of which appear only once. The CDR3 extends over 16 amino acids. With 1 base removed from V and 4 bases from J, the gap between germline ends came to 16 bases. CDR1 and CDR2 from the germline V gene are LGHNA and YNFKEQ. This receptor was identified in a woman aged 18 to 35 in good health. V and J are TRBV4-2 and TRBJ1-2, with D possibly TRBD1 on 6 matching bases. The sequenced material came from naive CD4+ T cells from blood. The CDR3 loop is CASSQGSGGTSYGYTF. The CDR3 DNA is TGTGCCAGCAGCCAAGGCTCGGGGGGCACTAGCTATGGCTACACCTTC.